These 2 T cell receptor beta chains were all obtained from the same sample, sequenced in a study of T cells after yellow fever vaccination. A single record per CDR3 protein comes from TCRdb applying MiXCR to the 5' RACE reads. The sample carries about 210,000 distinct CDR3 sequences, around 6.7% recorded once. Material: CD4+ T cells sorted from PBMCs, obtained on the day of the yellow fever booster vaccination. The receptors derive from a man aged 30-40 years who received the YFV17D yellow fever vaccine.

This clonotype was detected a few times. The CDR3 protein is CSARLGGPGANVLTF. The CDR3 DNA sequence: TGCAGTGCTAGACTGGGGGGGCCTGGGGCCAACGTCCTGACTTTC. This chain joins TRBV20-1 and TRBJ2-6, with D maybe TRBD2 (7 bases). The germline V and J ends were trimmed by 2 bases and 2 bases, with 10 bases remaining between them. The CDR3 is 15 residues long. In germline, CDR1 is DFQATT, CDR2 SNEGSKA (reference sequence).

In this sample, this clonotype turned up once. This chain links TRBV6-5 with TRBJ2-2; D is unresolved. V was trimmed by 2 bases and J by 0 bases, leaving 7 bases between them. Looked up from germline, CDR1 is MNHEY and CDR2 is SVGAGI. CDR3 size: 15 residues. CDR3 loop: CASSYVPPNTGELFF. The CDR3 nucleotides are TGTGCCAGCAGTTACGTCCCACCGAACACCGGGGAGCTGTTTTTT.